This is a list of T cell receptor beta chains from one sample in a study of CD8+ T cells in alopecia areata. The assay was immunoSEQ multiplex PCR, and TCRdb's table has in-frame clones only and misses some. The sample comprises fewer than 100,000 clones, just over 70% of which are singletons, and approximately 15% rests with the top ten. The sample was CD8+ T cells sorted from blood, taken at approximately week 45, from a patient treated with tofacitinib. These receptors originate from a human donor with alopecia areata. Both conserved end residues are part of each CDR3. D genes are given only for firm matches. Clone size is given for some rows only: seen once, a few or many times, or a class if the clone is expanded.

clone_size: once; d_call: TRBD1; j_call: TRBJ2-7; v_call: TRBV5-1; cdr3_aa: CASRTGQGSHEQYF; cdr3_nt: TGCGCCAGCAGAACGGGACAGGGTTCCCACGAGCAGTACTTC
clone_size: once; d_call: NA; j_call: TRBJ1-1; v_call: TRBV30; cdr3_aa: CAWSHREGTEAFF; cdr3_nt: TGTGCCTGGAGCCACAGGGAGGGGACTGAAGCTTTCTTT
clone_size: NA; d_call: NA; j_call: TRBJ1-3; v_call: TRBV27; cdr3_aa: CASSLDSGNTIYF; cdr3_nt: TGTGCCAGCAGTTTAGACAGCGGAAACACCATATATTTT
clone_size: NA; d_call: NA; j_call: TRBJ1-2; v_call: TRBV25-1; cdr3_aa: CASSDSWGLGYGYTF; cdr3_nt: TGTGCCAGCAGTGATTCGTGGGGGTTGGGTTATGGCTACACCTTC
clone_size: NA; d_call: NA; j_call: TRBJ1-1; v_call: TRBV30; cdr3_aa: CAWSVERREGPEAFF; cdr3_nt: TGTGCCTGGAGTGTGGAGAGGCGGGAAGGGCCTGAAGCTTTCTTT
clone_size: NA; d_call: NA; j_call: TRBJ2-2; v_call: TRBV7-2; cdr3_aa: CASSLNRGNTGELFF; cdr3_nt: TGTGCCAGCAGTCTAAACAGAGGAAACACCGGGGAGCTGTTTTTT
clone_size: NA; d_call: NA; j_call: TRBJ2-1; v_call: TRBV19; cdr3_aa: CASSMWASSEQFF; cdr3_nt: TGTGCCAGTAGTATGTGGGCTTCTAGTGAGCAGTTCTTC
clone_size: NA; d_call: NA; j_call: TRBJ1-2; v_call: TRBV19; cdr3_aa: CASMAGDGYTF; cdr3_nt: TGTGCCAGTATGGCGGGGGATGGCTACACCTTC
clone_size: NA; d_call: NA; j_call: TRBJ2-1; v_call: TRBV5-6; cdr3_aa: CASTLADPHNEQFF; cdr3_nt: TGTGCCAGCACCTTAGCGGATCCACACAATGAGCAGTTCTTC
clone_size: NA; d_call: TRBD1; j_call: TRBJ1-1; v_call: TRBV7-6; cdr3_aa: CASRGQANTEAFF; cdr3_nt: TGTGCCAGCAGAGGACAGGCGAACACTGAAGCTTTCTTT
clone_size: NA; d_call: TRBD2; j_call: TRBJ2-1; v_call: TRBV2; cdr3_aa: CASSGDGLAGGYNEQFF; cdr3_nt: TGTGCCAGCAGTGGCGATGGCCTAGCGGGGGGCTACAATGAGCAGTTCTTC
clone_size: NA; d_call: NA; j_call: TRBJ2-1; v_call: TRBV4-3; cdr3_aa: CASSHRLDRDNEQFF; cdr3_nt: TGCGCCAGCAGCCACCGACTAGATAGGGACAATGAGCAGTTCTTC
clone_size: NA; d_call: NA; j_call: TRBJ1-1; v_call: TRBV11-3; cdr3_aa: CASSPDRKNTEAFF; cdr3_nt: TGTGCCAGCAGCCCCGACAGAAAGAACACTGAAGCTTTCTTT
clone_size: NA; d_call: NA; j_call: TRBJ2-6; v_call: TRBV30; cdr3_aa: CAWSVQAASSGANVLTF; cdr3_nt: TGTGCCTGGAGTGTACAGGCAGCCTCCTCTGGGGCCAACGTCCTGACTTTC
clone_size: NA; d_call: NA; j_call: TRBJ1-5; v_call: TRBV19; cdr3_aa: CASSIGRNSNQPQHF; cdr3_nt: TGTGCCAGTAGTATCGGGAGGAATAGCAATCAGCCCCAGCATTTT